A selection of T cell receptor beta chains follows, all from one sample in a study of pediatric ulcerative colitis. Sequencing was performed with immunoSEQ multiplex PCR; in TCRdb, only in-frame clones are kept and a portion is missing. The table shows roughly 54,000 clones, with more than 75% occurring only once. Sequencing was performed on blood. All receptors come from a boy between 10 and 17 years old who was a control in a study of pediatric ulcerative colitis. Both conserved end residues are part of each CDR3. D genes are given only for firm matches. Size values are once, few and many counts, or a class for expanded clones, and some rows have none.

CDR3 DNA: TGTGCCAGCAGTTCAACGGGGGGTGTCTATGGCTACACCTTC; CDR3 protein: CASSSTGGVYGYTF; clone size: few; D gene: NA; V gene: TRBV6-5; J gene: TRBJ1-2
CDR3 DNA: TGCGCCAGCAGCTTGGAAGGTGAGGGGATTACTGAAGCTTTCTTT; CDR3 protein: CASSLEGEGITEAFF; clone size: NA; D gene: NA; V gene: TRBV5-1; J gene: TRBJ1-1
CDR3 DNA: TGCGCCAGCAGCCCTGAGGGGGGCGGCGACTATGGCTACACCTTC; CDR3 protein: CASSPEGGGDYGYTF; clone size: NA; D gene: NA; V gene: TRBV4-3; J gene: TRBJ1-2
CDR3 DNA: TGTGCCAGCAGTGAATGGACAGGGGTGGATGAAAAACTGTTTTTT; CDR3 protein: CASSEWTGVDEKLFF; clone size: NA; D gene: TRBD1; V gene: TRBV25-1; J gene: TRBJ1-4
CDR3 DNA: TGTGCCAGCAGTTTCGCCCCTCGGCTGAATGAGCAGTTCTTC; CDR3 protein: CASSFAPRLNEQFF; clone size: NA; D gene: NA; V gene: TRBV27; J gene: TRBJ2-1
CDR3 DNA: TGTGCCAGCAGCGAATGGACAGGGGGTGGCTATGGCTACACCTTC; CDR3 protein: CASSEWTGGGYGYTF; clone size: NA; D gene: TRBD1; V gene: TRBV7-2; J gene: TRBJ1-2
CDR3 DNA: TGTGCCACCAGCAGAGATAATGAGGGGGGCTATGGCTACACCTTC; CDR3 protein: CATSRDNEGGYGYTF; clone size: NA; D gene: NA; V gene: TRBV15; J gene: TRBJ1-2
CDR3 DNA: TGTGCCAGCAGCCCCGGGCGGCGGGTAGATACGCAGTATTTT; CDR3 protein: CASSPGRRVDTQYF; clone size: NA; D gene: NA; V gene: TRBV9; J gene: TRBJ2-3
CDR3 DNA: TGTGCCAGCAGCTTAGAATGGGGGGATAATGAGCAGTTCTTC; CDR3 protein: CASSLEWGDNEQFF; clone size: NA; D gene: NA; V gene: TRBV11-2; J gene: TRBJ2-1
CDR3 DNA: TGCGCCAGCAGCGGGGGAGGGACAGGTCCGGATACTGAAGCTTTCTTT; CDR3 protein: CASSGGGTGPDTEAFF; clone size: NA; D gene: TRBD1; V gene: TRBV5-1; J gene: TRBJ1-1
CDR3 DNA: TGTGCCAGCAGCGTAGGGGAGGCAGGGTTATCAGATACGCAGTATTTT; CDR3 protein: CASSVGEAGLSDTQYF; clone size: NA; D gene: NA; V gene: TRBV9; J gene: TRBJ2-3
CDR3 DNA: TGTGCCAGCAGTGAACGCAGGGGAAATGGCTACACCTTC; CDR3 protein: CASSERRGNGYTF; clone size: few; D gene: NA; V gene: TRBV2; J gene: TRBJ1-2
CDR3 DNA: TGTGCCAGCAGCAAAGTCAGGAACACTGAAGCTTTCTTT; CDR3 protein: CASSKVRNTEAFF; clone size: NA; D gene: NA; V gene: TRBV14; J gene: TRBJ1-1
CDR3 DNA: TGTGCCAGCAGTGAATCCGTGGGGGACTCTGGGGCCAACGTCCTGACTTTC; CDR3 protein: CASSESVGDSGANVLTF; clone size: NA; D gene: NA; V gene: TRBV6-1; J gene: TRBJ2-6
CDR3 DNA: TGTGCCAGCAGCTTAGCGAGAGGGGGTTCCGCCCCAGATACGCAGTATTTT; CDR3 protein: CASSLARGGSAPDTQYF; clone size: NA; D gene: NA; V gene: TRBV7-6; J gene: TRBJ2-3
CDR3 DNA: TGTGCCATCAGTGTTGTAACAGTAAAAACCCACGAGCAGTACTTC; CDR3 protein: CAISVVTVKTHEQYF; clone size: NA; D gene: NA; V gene: TRBV10-3; J gene: TRBJ2-7
CDR3 DNA: TGTGCCAGCAGTTACCCTGGACAGGGGTCCTACGAGCAGTACTTC; CDR3 protein: CASSYPGQGSYEQYF; clone size: NA; D gene: TRBD1; V gene: TRBV6-6; J gene: TRBJ2-7
CDR3 DNA: TGTGCCAGCAGCTCCGTGGGAGGGCAATCGGGGAATGAGCAGTTCTTC; CDR3 protein: CASSSVGGQSGNEQFF; clone size: NA; D gene: TRBD2; V gene: TRBV11-2; J gene: TRBJ2-1
CDR3 DNA: TGCGCCAGCAGTGTCACGGGGGGGCAGCCCCAGCATTTT; CDR3 protein: CASSVTGGQPQHF; clone size: NA; D gene: NA; V gene: TRBV10-2; J gene: TRBJ1-5
CDR3 DNA: TGTGCCAGCAGCAAAAGGACAGGGATCACTCAGCCCCAGCATTTT; CDR3 protein: CASSKRTGITQPQHF; clone size: NA; D gene: NA; V gene: TRBV21-1; J gene: TRBJ1-5
CDR3 DNA: TGTGCCAGCAGTGAGGGGGCCTGGACTGAAGCTTTCTTT; CDR3 protein: CASSEGAWTEAFF; clone size: once; D gene: NA; V gene: TRBV2; J gene: TRBJ1-1
CDR3 DNA: TGTGCCATCAGCATACCAACTCGCGATGAGCAGTTCTTC; CDR3 protein: CAISIPTRDEQFF; clone size: few; D gene: NA; V gene: TRBV10-3; J gene: TRBJ2-1
CDR3 DNA: TGTGCCAGCAGCCCGGCCCCGCAGAGGGGTAATGAGCAGTTCTTC; CDR3 protein: CASSPAPQRGNEQFF; clone size: NA; D gene: NA; V gene: TRBV11-2; J gene: TRBJ2-1
CDR3 DNA: TGTGCCAGCAGTTCCCCTCTTGACACTGAAGCTTTCTTT; CDR3 protein: CASSSPLDTEAFF; clone size: NA; D gene: NA; V gene: TRBV27; J gene: TRBJ1-1
CDR3 DNA: TGTGCCAGCAGTTGGCAGGGCTCTGAAGCTTTCTTT; CDR3 protein: CASSWQGSEAFF; clone size: NA; D gene: NA; V gene: TRBV6-1; J gene: TRBJ1-1
CDR3 DNA: TGTGCCAGCAGCTTGGCCCTCCGCAGATCCTACAATGAGCAGTTCTTC; CDR3 protein: CASSLALRRSYNEQFF; clone size: NA; D gene: NA; V gene: TRBV5-6; J gene: TRBJ2-1
CDR3 DNA: TGTGCCAGCAGCCTTGTACCGGGGGCCCTATGGGGCTACACCTTC; CDR3 protein: CASSLVPGALWGYTF; clone size: NA; D gene: NA; V gene: TRBV28; J gene: TRBJ1-2
CDR3 DNA: TGTGCCAGCAGCCTACTAGCGGCACACACCGGGGAGCTGTTTTTT; CDR3 protein: CASSLLAAHTGELFF; clone size: NA; D gene: TRBD2; V gene: TRBV9; J gene: TRBJ2-2
CDR3 DNA: TGTGCCATCAGTGAGTCTTTTCTCCCCCAAAAGTCTGGGGCCAACGTCCTGACTTTC; CDR3 protein: CAISESFLPQKSGANVLTF; clone size: NA; D gene: NA; V gene: TRBV10-3; J gene: TRBJ2-6
CDR3 DNA: TGTGCCAGTAGAATACAGGGGAGGAACACTGAAGCTTTCTTT; CDR3 protein: CASRIQGRNTEAFF; clone size: few; D gene: TRBD1; V gene: TRBV19; J gene: TRBJ1-1
CDR3 DNA: TGCAGCGCCGGCCGGAGTAGCACTGAAGCTTTCTTT; CDR3 protein: CSAGRSSTEAFF; clone size: NA; D gene: NA; V gene: TRBV29-1; J gene: TRBJ1-1
CDR3 DNA: TGTGCCAGCAGCTTGGGTCTTTCACAGGATTTCTCCTACGAGCAGTACTTC; CDR3 protein: CASSLGLSQDFSYEQYF; clone size: NA; D gene: NA; V gene: TRBV5-4; J gene: TRBJ2-7
CDR3 DNA: TGCAGTGTGGAAGAGTATGGCTACACCTTC; CDR3 protein: CSVEEYGYTF; clone size: few; D gene: NA; V gene: TRBV20-1; J gene: TRBJ1-2
CDR3 DNA: TGTGCCACCAAAACCGGGACACCCAACACCGGGGAGCTGTTTTTT; CDR3 protein: CATKTGTPNTGELFF; clone size: NA; D gene: NA; V gene: TRBV15; J gene: TRBJ2-2
CDR3 DNA: TGTGCCAGCAGCCTTGCGCGACAGGGCATGGGAAAACTGTTTTTT; CDR3 protein: CASSLARQGMGKLFF; clone size: NA; D gene: TRBD1; V gene: TRBV7-8; J gene: TRBJ1-4
CDR3 DNA: TGCGCCAGCAGCTTGGCCCCAGTGAACACCGGGGAGCTGTTTTTT; CDR3 protein: CASSLAPVNTGELFF; clone size: NA; D gene: NA; V gene: TRBV5-1; J gene: TRBJ2-2
CDR3 DNA: TGCAGCGTTGTAAAGGGCCCTAGGGAGGACACTGAAGCTTTCTTT; CDR3 protein: CSVVKGPREDTEAFF; clone size: NA; D gene: NA; V gene: TRBV29-1; J gene: TRBJ1-1
CDR3 DNA: TGTGCCAGCAGCCCACGATTAGCGGGTGGAGATACGCAGTATTTT; CDR3 protein: CASSPRLAGGDTQYF; clone size: NA; D gene: TRBD2; V gene: TRBV7-9; J gene: TRBJ2-3
CDR3 DNA: TGTGCCAGCAGTTGGGGTTACGAGCAGTACTTC; CDR3 protein: CASSWGYEQYF; clone size: NA; D gene: NA; V gene: TRBV27; J gene: TRBJ2-7
CDR3 DNA: TGTGCCACCAAGGACGACAGGGGGGTACAGCCCCAGCATTTT; CDR3 protein: CATKDDRGVQPQHF; clone size: NA; D gene: TRBD1; V gene: TRBV15; J gene: TRBJ1-5
CDR3 DNA: TGTGCCAGTAGTATAATTGGGACCACTGAAGCTTTCTTT; CDR3 protein: CASSIIGTTEAFF; clone size: NA; D gene: NA; V gene: TRBV19; J gene: TRBJ1-1
CDR3 DNA: TGCAGCGTTGAACCCCCGGGACAGGGAAGCAATGAGCAGTTCTTC; CDR3 protein: CSVEPPGQGSNEQFF; clone size: NA; D gene: TRBD1; V gene: TRBV29-1; J gene: TRBJ2-1
CDR3 DNA: TGCGCCAGCAGCCAAGATGGGACAGGGATAGTAGGTGGCTACACCTTC; CDR3 protein: CASSQDGTGIVGGYTF; clone size: NA; D gene: TRBD1; V gene: TRBV4-3; J gene: TRBJ1-2
CDR3 DNA: TGCGCCAGCAGCCAAGACGTGTCGGGAGGGAAGAATGAGCAGTTCTTC; CDR3 protein: CASSQDVSGGKNEQFF; clone size: NA; D gene: TRBD2; V gene: TRBV4-1; J gene: TRBJ2-1
CDR3 DNA: TGTGCCAGCAGTGACAGCGTCTCTAACTATGGCTACACCTTC; CDR3 protein: CASSDSVSNYGYTF; clone size: NA; D gene: NA; V gene: TRBV27; J gene: TRBJ1-2
CDR3 DNA: TGTGCCAGCAGCTTAGAACGACAGGGCTACAATGAGCAGTTCTTC; CDR3 protein: CASSLERQGYNEQFF; clone size: NA; D gene: TRBD1; V gene: TRBV7-8; J gene: TRBJ2-1
CDR3 DNA: TGCAGATGGGACCGCACCTATGAGCAGTTCTTC; CDR3 protein: CRWDRTYEQFF; clone size: few; D gene: NA; V gene: TRBV20-1; J gene: TRBJ2-1
CDR3 DNA: TGTGCCAGCTCCCCTGGGACAGAGCTCTCTGGAAACACCATATATTTT; CDR3 protein: CASSPGTELSGNTIYF; clone size: NA; D gene: TRBD1; V gene: TRBV18; J gene: TRBJ1-3
CDR3 DNA: TGTGCCAGCAGCTTTTCCTACAACGCCGGGACAGGGGCAAATTCACCCCTCCACTTT; CDR3 protein: CASSFSYNAGTGANSPLHF; clone size: NA; D gene: TRBD1; V gene: TRBV7-2; J gene: TRBJ1-6
CDR3 DNA: TGTGCCAGTAGTCCCCCGGGACTAGCGGGAAACGAGCAGTACTTC; CDR3 protein: CASSPPGLAGNEQYF; clone size: NA; D gene: TRBD2; V gene: TRBV19; J gene: TRBJ2-7
CDR3 DNA: TGTGCCAGCAGTTTACAGGGGGCGCTAGGGAGCTACACCTTC; CDR3 protein: CASSLQGALGSYTF; clone size: NA; D gene: TRBD1; V gene: TRBV28; J gene: TRBJ1-2